This T cell receptor (beta chain) was recovered during a study of T cell repertoires in aging, cancer and after chemotherapy. The study's findings and limits: In healthy donors, age-related TCR diversity loss mainly reflected lost richness. Compared with age-matched healthy donors, untreated hematological or solid cancer patients showed higher blood TCR clonality. These repertoire data do not allow conclusions about immunological memory after chemotherapy.

Within the sample, this clonotype is large (0.1 to 1%). Its antigen is not identified. Rearranged V-D-J TRB sequences were amplified with a mixed TRB-A/B primer pool. TCRdb analysed the multiplex PCR reads with MiXCR anew, one entry per CDR3 protein. In the table there are around 1,200 distinct CDR3 sequences, 25% to 30% of which are singletons. Peripheral blood genomic DNA, not sorted cells or RNA, was the template. The sample consisted of blood. This sequence was found in a human donor with a blood cancer.

The CDR3 sequence is CASNQYLSGNTIYF. CDR3 sequence (DNA): TGTGCCAGCAACCAGTACCTCTCTGGAAACACCATATATTTT. The rearrangement joins TRBV6-1 to TRBJ1-3, with D unresolved. Deletions cut 7 bases from V and 0 bases from J, with 10 bases between. CDR1 is MNHNS, CDR2 SASEGT, per germline. The CDR3 loop spans 14 amino acids.